Here is one T cell receptor (beta chain) with its context. Its matching antigen is unknown. The primer mix had 60 Vbeta and 13 Jbeta primers. The method was immunoSEQ multiplex PCR; TCRdb's version includes in-frame clones alone and lacks a portion of them. Counted here are 150,000 to 200,000 clones, roughly 79% occurring once; the ten biggest clones make up approximately 0.89%. This specimen comes from a study of cytomegalovirus exposure and HLA in healthy donors. Study results and limitations: CMV serostatus was the only recorded immune exposure for donors.

V shed 1 base, J shed 6 bases, and the junction held 5 bases outside the gene matches. CDR3 length equals 15 residues. CDR1 and CDR2 (germline): KGHSH, LQKENI. The TCR sequence derives from a woman between 50 and 59 years old in good health and CMV-seropositive. The material sequenced was PBMCs. The chain recombines TRBV18 with TRBJ1-5; 8 nucleotides match TRBD1. CDR3 sequence: CASSPRGTGRQPQHF. The CDR3, as DNA: TGTGCCAGCTCACCACGGGGGACAGGACGTCAGCCCCAGCATTTT.